This TCR beta chain originates from a study of OX40 agonist ivuxolimab in advanced cancers. About the study: Patients were infused with ivuxolimab every 2 weeks at 0.01 to 10 mg/kg.

At baseline, cycle 4 day 1, and cycle 7 day 1, blood was sampled. Findings and limits, study-wide: The investigators did not determine what antigen specificity the expanded peripheral T cells had.

The method was immunoSEQ multiplex PCR; TCRdb's version includes in-frame clones alone and lacks a portion of them. The table shows fewer than 80,000 clones, with about 83% occurring only once. As regards this clone: Its specificity is not known.

The CDR3 sequence is 13 residues long. The ends were cut back, 6 bases at V and 0 bases at J, with 8 bases in the middle. Germline assignment: CDR1 SNHLY and CDR2 FYNNEI. The source is an adult with an advanced solid tumor such as melanoma, head and neck, liver or kidney cancer. The rearrangement joins TRBV2 to TRBJ1-1; D ambiguous. The sequences come from CD4+ or CD8+ T cells sorted from blood, collected in a trial of the OX40 agonist ivuxolimab. The CDR3 spells CASRIGMNTEAFF. Here the CDR3 DNA reads TGTGCCAGCAGGATCGGGATGAACACTGAAGCTTTCTTT.